Shown below are 14 T cell receptor beta chains from a single sample sequenced in a study of T-cell memory formation after mild COVID-19. A single record per CDR3 protein comes from TCRdb applying MiXCR to the 5' RACE reads. The profile shows 450,000 to 700,000 distinct CDR3 sequences, around 17% of them singletons. Specimen: PBMCs or a T cell subset sorted from them (not recorded which). The receptor set was obtained from an adult woman who had mild COVID-19 (a few samples of this study predate the infection). Cell type and time point are not known.

This clonotype was picked up a small number of times. The rearrangement uses TRBV25-1 and TRBJ2-7; D ambiguous. Germline V lookup: CDR1 MGHDK, CDR2 SYGVNS. This CDR3 has 14 residues. V lost 1 base, J lost 0 bases, and 7 bases lay in between. The CDR3 DNA is TGTGCCAGCAGTGAATGGGGTTTCTCCTACGAGCAGTACTTC. Protein product: CASSEWGFSYEQYF.

This clonotype appeared many times. The chain links TRBV25-1 to TRBJ2-7; TRBD1 might be the D (6 bases). Trimming left V 3 bases short and J 2 bases short, with 14 bases between. CDR3 length equals 15 residues. CDR1 is MGHDK, CDR2 SYGVNS, per germline. The CDR3 DNA follows: TGTGCCAGCAGTGATCCCGGACAGACCACCTACGAGCAGTACTTC. Its protein product is CASSDPGQTTYEQYF.

This clonotype appeared a few times. The chain recombines TRBV7-3 with TRBJ2-3; D unresolved. The length of the CDR3 is 17 residues. Trimming took 0 bases from V and 2 from J, leaving 15 bases between them. Looked up from germline, CDR1 is SGHTA and CDR2 is FQGTGA. Here the CDR3 reads CASSLTSSLTNTDTQYF. CDR3 coding DNA: TGTGCCAGCAGCTTAACGTCTAGTCTCACGAACACAGATACGCAGTATTTT.

The J gene is TRBJ1-6, the V gene TRBV11-2; TRBD1 matches at 7 bases. Germline V gives CDR1 SGHAT, CDR2 FQNNGV. J lost 3 bases, V lost 2 bases, and 4 bases had no gene match. The CDR3 runs 16 residues. CDR3 amino acids: CASSLTGAVYNSPLHF. The CDR3 region has the DNA TGTGCCAGCAGCTTAACAGGGGCGGTCTATAATTCACCCCTCCACTTT. The whole variable domain, remainder taken from reference TRBV11-2 and TRBJ1-6, is EAGVAQSPRYKIIEKRQSVAFWCNPISGHATLYWYQQILGQGPKLLIQFQNNGVVDDSQLPKDRFSAERLKGVDSTLKIQPAKLEDSAVYLCASSLTGAVYNSPLHFGNGTRLTVT.

This clonotype showed up just a few times. V and J are TRBV20-1 and TRBJ2-5; tentative D call: TRBD2 (7 bases). V was clipped by 2 bases and J by 7 bases, with 20 bases between them. The CDR3 length is 15 residues. Germline lookup yields CDR1 DFQATT and CDR2 SNEGSKA (reference sequence). For the CDR3, the DNA is TGCAGTGCTAGAACCGGACTAGGGGGAAGGTGGACCCAGTACTTC. Translated: CSARTGLGGRWTQYF.

This clonotype was picked up a small number of times. The chain carries TRBV7-9 and TRBJ1-4; D perhaps matches TRBD1 (5 bases). Trimming pared 5 bases from V and 3 bases from J, leaving 16 bases between. The germline CDR1 and CDR2 sequences are SEHNR and FQNEAQ (reference sequence). The CDR3 spans 16 residues. This CDR3 is CASSPGNGGSNEKLFF. Written as DNA, the CDR3 is TGTGCCAGCAGCCCAGGCAATGGGGGATCTAATGAAAAACTGTTTTTT. The full variable domain, its missing parts supplied by reference TRBV7-9 and TRBJ1-4, is DTGVSQNPRHKITKRGQNVTFRCDPISEHNRLYWYRQTLGQGPEFLTYFQNEAQLEKSRLLSDRFSAERPKGSFSTLEIQRTEQGDSAMYLCASSPGNGGSNEKLFFGSGTQLSVL.

The chain is built from TRBV11-2 and TRBJ2-3; TRBD1 agrees at 7 bases. Germline CDR1 and CDR2: SGHAT and FQNNGV. This CDR3 comprises 17 residues. V was clipped by 0 bases and J by 6 bases; unmatched bases: 12. CDR3 loop: CASSLDGQDLGQDTQYF. For the CDR3, the DNA is TGTGCCAGCAGCTTAGATGGACAGGACCTTGGGCAGGATACGCAGTATTTT.

The sample holds a few counts of this clonotype. As DNA, the CDR3 is TGTGCCAGCAGCCCAGTCGGGGGTCCAGGAGATACGCAGTATTTT. Protein: CASSPVGGPGDTQYF. The chain employs TRBV9 and TRBJ2-3; tentatively, D is TRBD2 (6 bases). The CDR3 length is 15 residues. Trimming pared 4 bases from V and 5 bases from J, leaving 17 bases between. Germline CDR1 SGDLS, CDR2 YYNGEE.

At least ten counts were recorded for this clonotype. This chain joins TRBV7-2 and TRBJ2-3, with D perhaps TRBD1 (5 bases). The CDR3 is 14 residues long. Looked up from germline, CDR1 is SGHTA and CDR2 is FQGNSA. The ends were cut back, 2 bases at V and 1 base at J, with 7 bases in the middle. This CDR3 reads CASSLQGGTDTQYF. The CDR3 DNA is TGTGCCAGCAGCTTACAGGGCGGCACAGATACGCAGTATTTT.

This sequence joins TRBV24-1 and TRBJ2-1; TRBD1 might be the D (6 bases). Germline V lookup: CDR1 KGHDR, CDR2 SFDVKD. The CDR3 runs 16 residues. Trimming took 0 bases from V and 0 from J, leaving 8 bases between them. CDR3 protein: CATSDLQGSSYNEQFF. CDR3 sequence (DNA): TGTGCCACCAGTGATTTGCAGGGGAGCTCCTACAATGAGCAGTTCTTC.

This clonotype came up a few times. This chain uses TRBV20-1 with TRBJ2-7; 8 bases fit TRBD1. J was trimmed by 3 bases and V by 0 bases; bases with no gene match: 4. Germline loops: CDR1 DFQATT, CDR2 SNEGSKA (reference sequence). The length of the CDR3 is 14 residues. The CDR3 DNA follows: TGCAGTGCTAGAGAGGCAGGGGGCCTCTACGAGCAGTACTTC. This gives the protein CSAREAGGLYEQYF.

This clonotype was counted only a few times. The chain joins TRBV30 to TRBJ2-5; the D call may be TRBD1 or TRBD2 (5 bases each). The length of the CDR3 is 13 residues. The germline CDR1 and CDR2 sequences are GTSNPN and SVGIG (reference sequence). V dropped 5 bases and J dropped 5 bases, with 15 bases sitting between them. The CDR3 bases are TGTGCCTGGGGGGGACGGTCCCCGGAGACCCAGTACTTC. It specifies CAWGGRSPETQYF. The variable domain in full, with the rest retrieved from reference TRBV30 and TRBJ2-5, is SQTIHQWPATLVQPVGSPLSLECTVEGTSNPNLYWYRQAAGRGLQLLFYSVGIGQISSEVPQNLSASRPQDRQFILSSKKLLLSDSGFYLCAWGGRSPETQYFGPGTRLLVL.

This clonotype has only a few counts. The rearrangement uses TRBV4-1 and TRBJ1-5, with no clear D. Germline-derived CDR1 and CDR2 are MGHRA and YSYEKL. The V and J ends lost 3 bases and 2 bases respectively, with 8 bases between them. The CDR3 runs 14 residues. The chain's CDR3 is CASSHALGNQPQHF. The CDR3 DNA sequence: TGCGCCAGCAGCCATGCCCTGGGCAATCAGCCCCAGCATTTT.

This clonotype turned up a few times. The V gene is TRBV27, the J gene TRBJ2-1; 9 bases fit TRBD2. This CDR3 is 17 amino acids long. Per the germline V gene, CDR1 is MNHEY and CDR2 is SMNVEV (reference sequence). J gave up 8 bases and V 2 bases, and 13 bases lay outside the gene matches. The CDR3 spells CASSLRLGTSLGDEQFF. CDR3 nucleotide sequence: TGTGCCAGCAGTTTACGTCTGGGGACTAGCTTAGGGGATGAGCAGTTCTTC.